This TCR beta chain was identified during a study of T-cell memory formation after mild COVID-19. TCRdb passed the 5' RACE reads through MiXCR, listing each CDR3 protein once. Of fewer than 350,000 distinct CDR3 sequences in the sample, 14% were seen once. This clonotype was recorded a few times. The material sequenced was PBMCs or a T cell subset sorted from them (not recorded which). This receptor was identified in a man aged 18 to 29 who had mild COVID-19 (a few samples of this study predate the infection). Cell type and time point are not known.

The chain's CDR3 is CAISEPGLAANTGELFF. For the CDR3, the DNA is TGTGCCATCAGTGAACCGGGACTAGCGGCGAACACCGGGGAGCTGTTTTTT. The chain uses TRBV10-3 and TRBJ2-2, with TRBD2 matching 11 bases. This CDR3 comprises 17 residues. The ends lost 3 bases at V and 0 bases at J; junction bases unmatched: 3. The germline CDR1 and CDR2 sequences are ENHRY and SYGVKD.